These 23 T cell receptor beta chains were sequenced from one sample in a study of HIV-infected patients and healthy controls. Around 450 ng RNA was reverse transcribed with alpha and beta constant-region primers. Alpha and beta chain libraries were made separately by chain-specific third strand synthesis with multiplexing indices. Each CDR3 protein gets one entry after TCRdb re-called the 5' RACE reads with MiXCR. The data show 8,000 to 8,500 distinct CDR3 sequences, more than 6.5% seen once. Roughly three months, about 14 weeks, into antiretroviral therapy, follow-up blood was collected. Whole blood was used without fractionation, so all unsorted peripheral T cells were included. The sample consisted of blood, taken during antiretroviral therapy. Receptors originate from an adult with HIV infection.

This clonotype was found many times. This beta chain lies outside the target of a library built for alpha chains; its clone size means little. CDR3 nucleotide sequence: TGCGCCAGCAGCATCCAGGGACCGCCGCAGTTCTTC. Protein: CASSIQGPPQFF. J is TRBJ2-1 and V is TRBV5-1; tentatively, D is TRBD1 or TRBD2 (5 bases each). The CDR3 runs to 12 residues. V lost 4 bases to trimming and J lost 12 bases, with 14 bases between them. Germline CDR1 is SGHRS and CDR2 is YFSETQ.

This clonotype was detected ten times or more. This beta chain is an off-target read within a library intended for alpha chains, so its frequency means little. The chain has TRBV24-1 and TRBJ1-3, with unresolved D. The V gene's germline CDR1 is KGHDR and CDR2 SFDVKD. There are 14 residues in the CDR3. With 2 bases removed from V and 0 bases from J, the gap between germline ends came to 4 bases. The DNA for the CDR3 is TGTGCCACCAGTGATTCCAGCTCTGGAAACACCATATATTTT. Amino acid sequence: CATSDSSSGNTIYF.

This clonotype is deemed medium-sized. The library was designed around alpha chains, so this beta chain is a stray read whose abundance carries little weight. V is TRBV10-3 and J is TRBJ1-5; 9 bases align to TRBD1. V was pared by 3 bases and J by 4 bases, with 1 base of the junction left unmatched. CDR1 ENHRY and CDR2 SYGVKD come from the germline V gene. The CDR3 length is 14 residues. CDR3 amino acids: CAISEQGANQPQHF. In DNA, the CDR3 is TGTGCCATCAGTGAACAGGGGGCGAATCAGCCCCAGCATTTT.

This clonotype was found many times. This beta chain represents an off-target read in a library built for alpha chains; its size is of limited meaning. The chain recombines TRBV27 with TRBJ2-7, with D hard to call. V lost 2 bases and J lost 4, with 9 bases in between. Per the germline V gene, CDR1 is MNHEY and CDR2 is SMNVEV (reference sequence). The CDR3 has 13 amino acids. The CDR3 nucleotides read TGTGCCAGCAGTTTAGGTCAGTTATACGAGCAGTACTTC. Protein product: CASSLGQLYEQYF.

This clonotype has a count of ten or more. This beta chain turned up in a library designed for alpha chains; as an off-target read, its abundance says little. The J gene is TRBJ2-5, the V gene TRBV10-3, with unresolved D. V shed 0 bases and J shed 5 bases, with 4 bases lying between them. This CDR3 has 12 amino acids. Germline V gives CDR1 ENHRY, CDR2 SYGVKD. The CDR3 here is CAISESKETQYF. The CDR3 DNA is TGTGCCATCAGTGAGTCGAAGGAGACCCAGTACTTC.

Details on this clonotype: Within a library made for alpha chains, this beta chain is off target, and its count is uninformative. The chain carries TRBV20-1 and TRBJ2-1; 7 bases fit TRBD1. V lost 8 bases, J lost 3 bases, and 4 bases stayed unmatched. This CDR3 has 12 amino acids. CDR1 and CDR2 (germline): DFQATT, SNEGSKA (reference sequence). CDR3: CSTDRVYNEQFF. CDR3 nucleotide sequence: TGCAGTACCGACAGGGTCTACAATGAGCAGTTCTTC.

This clonotype was seen many times. This beta chain represents an off-target read in a library built for alpha chains; its size is of limited meaning. The genes are TRBV19 and TRBJ2-3; D gene ambiguous. Between the trimmed V and J ends, which lost 3 bases and 2 bases, there was a span of 12 bases. Germline CDR1 is LNHDA and CDR2 is SQIVND (reference sequence). This CDR3 comprises 15 residues. CDR3 residues: CASSMYRGPTDTQYF. DNA for the CDR3: TGTGCCAGTAGTATGTACCGAGGACCCACAGATACGCAGTATTTT.

This clonotype was picked up a small number of times. Because the library targeted alpha chains, this beta chain is an off-target read whose size means little. This rearrangement joins TRBV28 to TRBJ1-5; D might be TRBD1 (5 bases). CDR3 length: 16 residues. CDR1 is MDHEN, CDR2 SYDVKM, per germline. Trimming took off 5 bases at V and 5 bases at J, with 19 bases between the two ends. The CDR3 here is CASSPRQFVPDQPQHF. The CDR3 DNA reads TGTGCCAGCAGTCCCCGACAGTTTGTACCTGATCAGCCCCAGCATTTT. Combining the CDR3 with reference TRBV28 and TRBJ1-5 gives the whole variable domain DVKVTQSSRYLVKRTGEKVFLECVQDMDHENMFWYRQDPGLGLRLIYFSYDVKMKEKGDIPEGYSVSREKKERFSLILESASTNQTSMYLCASSPRQFVPDQPQHFGDGTRLSIL.

This clonotype was picked up many times. With the library built for alpha chains, this beta chain is off target and its frequency is not meaningful. V gene TRBV19 combines with J gene TRBJ1-5; perhaps TRBD1 as D (5 bases). The CDR3 length is 14 residues. CDR1 is LNHDA and CDR2 is SQIVND in the germline V gene (reference sequence). Deletions cut 4 bases from V and 4 bases from J, with 11 bases between. CDR3 sequence reads: CASSTADRNQPQHF. The CDR3, as DNA: TGTGCCAGTAGTACCGCCGACAGAAATCAGCCCCAGCATTTT.

The count of this clonotype is one. This beta chain turned up in a library designed for alpha chains; as an off-target read, its abundance says little. This chain's CDR3 is CSAPGTAETQYF. Written as DNA, the CDR3 is TGCAGTGCCCCCGGGACAGCAGAGACCCAGTACTTC. This chain uses TRBV20-1 with TRBJ2-5; 7 nucleotides line up with TRBD1. The CDR3 is 12 amino acids. Germline V gene data show CDR1 as DFQATT and CDR2 as SNEGSKA (reference sequence). Trimming removed 6 bases from V and 4 bases from J; junction bases left unmatched: 5.

This clonotype was detected ten times or more. Because this beta chain is a stray read in a library intended to capture alpha chains, its abundance should not be given much weight. The chain carries TRBV12-3 or TRBV12-4 and TRBJ1-2; D is uncertain. Trimming cost V 4 bases and J 5 bases, with 14 bases left between them. The CDR3 spans 14 residues. CDR3 sequence: CASSSLETGYGYTF. Here the CDR3 DNA reads TGTGCCAGCAGTTCCCTTGAAACGGGTTATGGCTACACCTTC.

In this sample, this clonotype turned up many times. Little can be read into the size of this beta chain, an off-target read in a library designed for alpha chains. CDR3 nucleotide sequence: TGTGCCTGGAGTACTACATGGACAGGGGGTTCCCTAAAACTGTTTTTT. Amino acid sequence: CAWSTTWTGGSLKLFF. The J gene is TRBJ1-4, the V gene TRBV30; 10 bases are shared with TRBD1. Losses at the gene ends were 2 bases for V and 10 bases for J; bases not matched to a gene: 13. In germline, CDR1 is GTSNPN, CDR2 SVGIG (reference sequence). This CDR3 contains 16 residues.

This clonotype has at least ten counts. Little can be read into the size of this beta chain, an off-target read in a library designed for alpha chains. The chain employs TRBV6-2 or TRBV6-3 and TRBJ1-1; D is uncertain. The CDR3 extends over 14 amino acids. Germline assignment: CDR1 MNHEY and CDR2 SVGEGT. Trimming stripped 7 bases from V and 0 bases from J, with 12 bases between. In nucleotides, the CDR3 is TGTGCCAGCACCGGGCCGGGCATGAACACTGAAGCTTTCTTT. Translation gives CASTGPGMNTEAFF.

Comments on this clonotype: This beta chain appears as a stray read in a library generated for alpha chains; its size is not informative. The chain combines TRBV27 with TRBJ2-2; TRBD2 matches 14 bases. The germline CDR1 and CDR2 sequences are MNHEY and SMNVEV (reference sequence). This CDR3 spans 18 amino acids. V trimming: 5 bases; J trimming: 0 bases; junction bases outside the gene matches: 5. The chain's CDR3 is CASSRGLAGASNTGELFF. The CDR3 nucleotides read TGTGCCAGCAGTAGGGGACTAGCGGGGGCCTCGAACACCGGGGAGCTGTTTTTT.

Remarks on this clonotype: For a library built for alpha chains, this beta chain is a stray read; little rests on its size. The J gene is TRBJ2-3, the V gene TRBV7-2; 13 nucleotides line up with TRBD2. The CDR3 length is 18 residues. The V gene's germline CDR1 is SGHTA and CDR2 FQGNSA. Germline trimming cut 1 base from V and 0 bases from J; bases unmatched to any gene: 4. The CDR3 protein is CASSLGLAGGSSTDTQYF. CDR3 coding DNA: TGTGCCAGCAGCTTAGGACTAGCGGGGGGTTCTAGCACAGATACGCAGTATTTT.

By its share, this clonotype is medium-sized. This beta chain turned up in a library designed for alpha chains; as an off-target read, its abundance says little. J is TRBJ2-7 and V is TRBV7-8; the D is unclear. The CDR3 spans 14 residues. Deletions cut 5 bases from V and 3 bases from J, with 14 bases between. Germline lookup yields CDR1 SGHVS and CDR2 FQNEAQ. The CDR3 coding sequence is TGTGCCAGCAGCCCCCCGACGGTTCTCTACGAGCAGTACTTC. Translation: CASSPPTVLYEQYF.

By sample fraction, this clonotype is medium-sized. This beta chain slipped into a library made for alpha chains as a stray read, so its size is not meaningful. This chain uses TRBV15 with TRBJ2-3; possibly TRBD1 for D (7 bases). The CDR3 covers 15 residues. Germline CDR1 LNHNV, CDR2 YYDKDF (reference sequence). The ends were cut back, 5 bases at V and 6 bases at J, with 18 bases in the middle. The DNA of the CDR3 is TGTGCCACCAGCGGACGTTCAGGGGGGTTGGATACGCAGTATTTT. It codes for CATSGRSGGLDTQYF. Complete variable domain (other parts from reference TRBV15 and TRBJ2-3): DAMVIQNPRYQVTQFGKPVTLSCSQTLNHNVMYWYQQKSSQAPKLLFHYYDKDFNNEADTPDNFQSRRPNTSFCFLDIRSPGLGDTAMYLCATSGRSGGLDTQYFGPGTRLTVL.

This clonotype has at least ten counts. The size of this beta chain means little, since it is a stray read in a library made for alpha chains. The chain's CDR3 is CASRPGTESSYEQYF. CDR3 DNA sequence: TGTGCCAGCAGACCTGGGACGGAAAGCTCCTACGAGCAGTACTTC. The V and J genes are TRBV7-8 and TRBJ2-7, with D possibly being TRBD1 or TRBD2 (5 bases each). V was cut by 6 bases and J by 0 bases, with 15 bases left in between. CDR3 length: 15 amino acids. Germline V lookup: CDR1 SGHVS, CDR2 FQNEAQ.

This clonotype has ten or more counts. Little can be read into the size of this beta chain, an off-target read in a library designed for alpha chains. The V call is TRBV10-3, the J call TRBJ2-1, with no clear D. The germline V gene encodes CDR1 ENHRY and CDR2 SYGVKD. V was shortened by 6 bases and J by 1 base, with 10 bases between the two germline ends. The CDR3 length is 14 residues. The CDR3 DNA sequence: TGTGCCATCAGGGACGGACGGTCCTACAATGAGCAGTTCTTC. Amino acids: CAIRDGRSYNEQFF.

This clonotype was counted ten times or more. Since the library was made to target alpha chains, this beta chain is a stray read and its abundance is not meaningful. V is TRBV12-3 or TRBV12-4 and J is TRBJ2-1; D is undetermined. The length of the CDR3 is 12 residues. V was pared by 1 base and J by 10 bases, with 8 bases between. For the CDR3, the DNA is TGTGCCAGCAGTTTAGACTATCGGGAGCAGTTCTTC. Translated: CASSLDYREQFF.

This clonotype has ten or more counts. In a library made to pick up alpha chains, this beta chain is a stray read with a size that means little. The chain joins TRBV28 to TRBJ1-2; D may be TRBD1 (6 bases). The germline V gene encodes CDR1 MDHEN and CDR2 SYDVKM. V lost 6 bases, J lost 9 bases, and 26 bases lay in between. This CDR3 contains 16 residues. Here the CDR3 reads CASRPGHRVPTVSYTF. The CDR3 DNA sequence: TGTGCCAGCAGGCCGGGACACCGGGTCCCCACGGTGAGCTACACCTTC.

This clonotype is judged medium-sized. This beta chain is off target for a library built for alpha chains, so its abundance means little. The chain recombines TRBV11-2 with TRBJ2-5; D unclear. Deletions cut 4 bases from V and 0 bases from J, with 12 bases between. This CDR3 has 15 residues. The germline V gene has CDR1 SGHAT and CDR2 FQNNGV. Here the CDR3 reads CASSSWTDDQETQYF. Here the CDR3 DNA reads TGTGCCAGCAGCTCCTGGACGGACGACCAAGAGACCCAGTACTTC.

A note on this clonotype: This beta chain lies outside the target of a library built for alpha chains; its clone size means little. The chain recombines TRBV5-1 with TRBJ2-1; D unresolved. CDR1 is SGHRS, CDR2 YFSETQ, per germline. Between the trimmed V and J ends, which lost 2 bases and 7 bases, there was a span of 7 bases. The length of the CDR3 is 12 residues. The CDR3 coding sequence is TGCGCCAGCAGCTTATCACGAAATGAGCAGTTCTTC. Protein product: CASSLSRNEQFF.